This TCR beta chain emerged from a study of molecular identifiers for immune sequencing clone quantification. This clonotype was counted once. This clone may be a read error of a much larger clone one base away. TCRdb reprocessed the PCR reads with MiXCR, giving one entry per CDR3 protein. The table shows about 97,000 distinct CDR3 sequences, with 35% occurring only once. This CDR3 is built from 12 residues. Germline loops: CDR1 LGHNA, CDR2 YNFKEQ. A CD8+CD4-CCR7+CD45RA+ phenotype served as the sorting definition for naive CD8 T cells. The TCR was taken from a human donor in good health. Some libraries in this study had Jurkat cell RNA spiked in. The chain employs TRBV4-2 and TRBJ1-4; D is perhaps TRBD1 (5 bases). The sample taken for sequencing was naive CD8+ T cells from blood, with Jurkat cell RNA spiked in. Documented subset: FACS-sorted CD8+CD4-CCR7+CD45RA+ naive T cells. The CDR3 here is CASSQRREKLVF. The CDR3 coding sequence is TGTGCCAGCAGCCAACGCAGGGAAAAACTGGTTTTT.